The present T cell receptor (beta chain) was sequenced within a study of shared clonotypes between healthy human individuals. Study as a whole: Each donor contributed plates that comprised three CD4 naive, three CD4 memory, two CD8 naive and one CD8 memory. Study findings and constraints: Clonotype sharing among donors likely depends on sequencing depth.

After removal of 4 bases from V and 6 bases from J, the junction contained 1 base not matched to a gene. Germline-derived CDR1 and CDR2 are MNHEY and SMNVEV (reference sequence). The CDR3 is 14 amino acids. Comment on this clone: What it binds is unknown.

Method: immunoSEQ multiplex PCR; TCRdb's copy keeps in-frame clones and lacks some. The sample consists of about 2 million clones, 90% to 95% of them appearing once. The study drew its donors from healthy HIV-negative adults without recent acute infections or vaccinations. The chain has TRBV27 and TRBJ1-6; TRBD1 aligns across 9 bases. Sequenced: naive CD4+ T cells sorted from blood. Subset here: CD45RA+ positively selected. The source is a man aged 18 to 30 in good health. CDR3 in DNA: TGTGCCAGCAGTTCGACAGGGGGTAATTCACCCCTCCACTTT. Protein sequence: CASSSTGGNSPLHF.